Sequencing of this T cell receptor (beta chain) was carried out in a study of OX40 agonist ivuxolimab in advanced cancers. The CDR3 covers 16 residues. Germline V gene lookup returns CDR1 LNHNV and CDR2 YYDKDF (reference sequence). Trimming took off 0 bases at V and 2 bases at J, with 13 bases between the two ends. Assay used: immunoSEQ multiplex PCR; TCRdb lists only in-frame clones, some missing. The sample has approximately 64,000 clones, more than 80% seen once; the top ten hold more than 2.5%. The sequences come from CD4+ or CD8+ T cells sorted from blood, collected in a trial of the OX40 agonist ivuxolimab. The TCR was taken from an adult with an advanced solid tumor such as melanoma, head and neck, liver or kidney cancer. The chain links TRBV15 to TRBJ2-5; perhaps TRBD1 as D (6 bases). The CDR3 protein is CATSRERTVGQETQYF. In DNA form, the CDR3 reads TGTGCCACCAGCAGAGAAAGGACAGTGGGGCAAGAGACCCAGTACTTC. Full variable domain (rest looked up from reference TRBV15 and TRBJ2-5): DAMVIQNPRYQVTQFGKPVTLSCSQTLNHNVMYWYQQKSSQAPKLLFHYYDKDFNNEADTPDNFQSRRPNTSFCFLDIRSPGLGDTAMYLCATSRERTVGQETQYFGPGTRLLVL.